The sample holds one count of the clone carrying this T cell receptor beta chain. The data were obtained in a study of blood T cell repertoires in COVID-19. Germline CDR1 is SGDLS and CDR2 is YYNGEE. The CDR3 sequence is 17 residues long. V dropped 3 bases and J dropped 3; count of bases not matched to a gene: 8. Sequenced by immunoSEQ multiplex PCR; TCRdb stores in-frame clones only, minus some. The data hold approximately 300,000 clones, with 92% observed a single time. Input material: PBMCs or T cells enriched from blood (not recorded which). The chain links TRBV9 to TRBJ2-5, with 13 bases identical to TRBD2. The TCR sequence derives from a young woman who had recovered from COVID-19. In DNA, the CDR3 is TGTGCCAGCAGCGAAACGATAGGACTAGCGGGAGAAGAGACCCAGTACTTC. Residues: CASSETIGLAGEETQYF. The complete variable domain, with remaining parts taken from reference TRBV9 and TRBJ2-5, reads DSGVTQTPKHLITATGQRVTLRCSPRSGDLSVYWYQQSLDQGLQFLIQYYNGEERAKGNILERFSAQQFPDLHSELNLSSLELGDSALYFCASSETIGLAGEETQYFGPGTRLLVL.